Described below is a single TCR beta chain sequence and its context. Its matching antigen is unknown. Losses at the gene ends were 4 bases for V and 3 bases for J; bases not matched to a gene: 4. The germline gives CDR1 SGHRS, CDR2 YFSETQ. This CDR3 is 15 amino acids long. This record belongs to a study of CD8+ T cells in alopecia areata. Across the study: Treated patients were given oral tofacitinib, which was dosed at 5 to 10 mg twice daily. Study results and limitations: While patients received tofacitinib, many expanded lesional clones remained present in scalp and blood. An increase in clonality over normal scalp was evident in lesional scalp, especially alopecia totalis/universalis.

The treatment is: oral pan-JAK inhibitor, 5-10 mg twice daily. Peripheral blood samples and lesional scalp punch biopsies were obtained from alopecia areata patients. RNA was extracted and reverse transcribed into cDNA as the sequencing template. Using immunoSEQ multiplex PCR, the repertoire was profiled, and TCRdb retains in-frame clones only, with some absent. In the table there are nearly 200,000 clones, about three fifths of which are singletons. This specimen was CD4+ T cells sorted from blood, taken at week 24, from a patient treated with tofacitinib. The receptor was isolated from a human donor with alopecia areata. The chain couples TRBV5-1 to TRBJ2-7; 13 bases fit TRBD2. CDR3 amino acids: CASSQLAGGVYEQYF. CDR3 DNA sequence: TGCGCCAGCAGCCAACTAGCGGGAGGGGTCTACGAGCAGTACTTC.